Below are 22 T cell receptor beta chains sequenced from a single sample in a study of T-cell reconstitution after alpha-beta-depleted transplantation in children. The authors prepared the TCRbeta library with unique molecular identifiers. TCRdb itself ran the PCR reads through MiXCR, one entry per CDR3 protein. The sample yields roughly 200,000 distinct CDR3 sequences, roughly 9.1% seen once. The source was PBMCs, mostly from graft donor cells, collected 360 days after TCRalphabeta/CD19-depleted stem cell transplant. These receptors all stem from a male patient aged 2-9 years who had a stem cell transplant for acute myeloid leukemia, so the T cells may come from the graft donor.

V is TRBV7-3 and J is TRBJ2-2, with 12 positions matching TRBD2. This CDR3 has 16 amino acids. With V trimmed by 3 bases and J by 7 bases, 6 bases remained unmatched. The germline V gene has CDR1 SGHTA and CDR2 FQGTGA. The CDR3 region has the DNA TGTGCCAGCAGCTTTACTAGCGGGAGGATGGGCGGGGAGCTGTTTTTT. Translation: CASSFTSGRMGGELFF.

A few counts support this clonotype. The chain combines TRBV20-1 with TRBJ2-5; 11 bases are a match to TRBD2. Germline V lookup: CDR1 DFQATT, CDR2 SNEGSKA (reference sequence). The trim removed 6 bases at V and 0 bases at J, leaving 3 bases unmatched. The CDR3 runs to 14 residues. The CDR3 nucleotides are TGCAGTGCCGGGACTAGCGGTAACCAAGAGACCCAGTACTTC. Protein product: CSAGTSGNQETQYF.

This clonotype was detected ten times or more. This chain joins TRBV12-5 and TRBJ2-3; D not certain. Deletions cut 7 bases from V and 1 base from J, with 6 bases between. The germline V gene has CDR1 LGHNT and CDR2 FRNRAP. The CDR3 is made up of 12 amino acids. CDR3 sequence (DNA): TGTGCTAGTGAGGCAGGCACAGATACGCAGTATTTT. Translating it yields CASEAGTDTQYF.

The sample holds a few counts of this clonotype. The rearrangement links TRBV18 to TRBJ2-3; weak D call: TRBD2 (6 bases). The germline gives CDR1 KGHSH, CDR2 LQKENI. This CDR3 has 14 amino acids. V was cut by 3 bases and J by 7 bases, with 14 bases left in between. The CDR3 region is CASSPGRERYTQYF. The CDR3 DNA follows: TGTGCCAGCTCACCGGGTCGGGAGCGGTATACGCAGTATTTT.

The chain links TRBV27 to TRBJ2-2, with 13 bases that match TRBD2. The CDR3 is made up of 19 amino acids. V trimming: 5 bases; J trimming: 7 bases; junction bases outside the gene matches: 16. Germline CDR1 reads MNHEY; CDR2 reads SMNVEV (reference sequence). In DNA, the CDR3 is TGTGCCAGCAGTCCTGGACAGGCCGGGACTAGCGGGAAGGACGGGGAGCTGTTTTTT. This translates into CASSPGQAGTSGKDGELFF.

This clonotype was picked up many times. The chain recombines TRBV5-1 with TRBJ2-7; 9 bases match TRBD1. The ends lost 1 base at V and 4 bases at J; junction bases unmatched: 6. Germline V CDR1 and CDR2: SGHRS, YFSETQ. The CDR3 loop spans 15 amino acids. CDR3 DNA: TGCGCCAGCAGCTTGAGTGGGACAGGGATATACGAGCAGTACTTC. Translating it yields CASSLSGTGIYEQYF.

A few counts support this clonotype. This sequence joins TRBV11-1 and TRBJ2-1, with a possible D match to TRBD1 (6 bases). Germline V gene sequence: CDR1 SGHAT, CDR2 FQDESV (reference sequence). The CDR3 loop spans 13 amino acids. The V end lost 4 bases, the J end lost 10 bases, and 14 bases lay between the germline ends. The CDR3 loop reads CASSSRGHGEQFF. Written as DNA, the CDR3 is TGTGCCAGCAGCTCCCGGGGACACGGGGAGCAGTTCTTC.

This clonotype came up a few times. The chain has TRBV28 and TRBJ2-5; 7 nucleotides line up with TRBD1. V gave up 5 bases and J gave up 0 bases; unmatched junction bases: 12. The V gene's germline CDR1 is MDHEN and CDR2 SYDVKM. The CDR3 covers 17 residues. DNA of the CDR3: TGTGCCAGCAGTCCACGCATGGGGACAGCAGACCAAGAGACCCAGTACTTC. It translates to CASSPRMGTADQETQYF.

In its sample, this clonotype was seen many times. The V call is TRBV5-1, the J call TRBJ2-1; D remains unclear. The CDR3 consists of 15 residues. CDR1 is SGHRS and CDR2 is YFSETQ in the germline V gene. Trimming took 4 bases from V and 0 from J, leaving 11 bases between them. CDR3 DNA: TGCGCCAGCAGCCTGACTCCGAGCTCCTACAATGAGCAGTTCTTC. Its translation is CASSLTPSSYNEQFF. Full variable domain (outside the CDR3, taken from reference TRBV5-1 and TRBJ2-1): KAGVTQTPRYLIKTRGQQVTLSCSPISGHRSVSWYQQTPGQGLQFLFEYFSETQRNKGNFPGRFSGRQFSNSRSEMNVSTLELGDSALYLCASSLTPSSYNEQFFGPGTRLTVL.

The rearrangement joins TRBV6-1 to TRBJ2-7; 8 bases match TRBD2. This CDR3 has 17 amino acids. J gave up 2 bases and V 3 bases, and 12 bases lay outside the gene matches. Germline V lookup: CDR1 MNHNS, CDR2 SASEGT. CDR3 sequence reads: CASSETISGTVTYEQYF. CDR3 sequence (DNA): TGTGCCAGCAGTGAGACCATTAGCGGGACGGTCACCTACGAGCAGTACTTC.

This clonotype was picked up a small number of times. The chain employs TRBV5-1 and TRBJ2-4; 8 nucleotides agree with TRBD1. J gave up 9 bases and V 0 bases, and 11 bases lay outside the gene matches. This CDR3 is 16 amino acids long. Germline values: CDR1 SGHRS, CDR2 YFSETQ. The CDR3 is CASSLEGADRVGIQYF. The CDR3 region has the DNA TGCGCCAGCAGCTTGGAAGGCGCGGACAGGGTTGGCATTCAGTACTTC. Filled out from reference TRBV5-1 and TRBJ2-4, the complete variable domain reads KAGVTQTPRYLIKTRGQQVTLSCSPISGHRSVSWYQQTPGQGLQFLFEYFSETQRNKGNFPGRFSGRQFSNSRSEMNVSTLELGDSALYLCASSLEGADRVGIQYFGAGTRLSVL.

Only a few counts were recorded for this clonotype. The V call is TRBV20-1, the J call TRBJ2-1; tentatively, D is TRBD2 (6 bases). V was cut by 4 bases and J by 3 bases, with 13 bases left in between. In germline, CDR1 is DFQATT, CDR2 SNEGSKA (reference sequence). This CDR3 is 14 amino acids long. The CDR3 sequence is CSATSSSDYNEQFF. DNA for the CDR3: TGCAGTGCTACAAGTTCTAGCGACTACAATGAGCAGTTCTTC.

This clonotype has a count of ten or more. The chain joins TRBV5-1 to TRBJ2-2; tentative D call: TRBD2 (5 bases). Germline CDR1 is SGHRS and CDR2 is YFSETQ. Trimming removed 1 base at V and 6 bases at J, with 16 bases between. The CDR3 contains 16 residues. CDR3 amino acids: CASSLLAGSTPGELFF. The CDR3 region has the DNA TGCGCCAGCAGCTTGCTCGCGGGTTCAACCCCCGGGGAGCTGTTTTTT. Filled out from reference TRBV5-1 and TRBJ2-2, the complete variable domain reads KAGVTQTPRYLIKTRGQQVTLSCSPISGHRSVSWYQQTPGQGLQFLFEYFSETQRNKGNFPGRFSGRQFSNSRSEMNVSTLELGDSALYLCASSLLAGSTPGELFFGEGSRLTVL.

This clonotype has at least ten counts. The chain employs TRBV3-1 and TRBJ2-7; D remains unclear. CDR3 length: 12 residues. The V gene lost 2 bases and the J gene lost 6 bases, with 8 bases spanning the gap. Germline assignment: CDR1 LGHDT and CDR2 YNNKEL (reference sequence). CDR3 amino acids: CASSQIPSEQYF. CDR3 bases: TGTGCCAGCAGCCAAATTCCTAGCGAGCAGTACTTC.

Many counts were recorded for this clonotype. V and J are TRBV10-2 and TRBJ1-2; D is ambiguous. Germline values: CDR1 WSHSY, CDR2 SAAADI. V was shortened by 0 bases and J by 4 bases, with 12 bases between the two germline ends. The CDR3 extends over 15 amino acids. The CDR3 nucleotides read TGCGCCAGCAGTGAGTCGGGCAGGACCTTCTATGGCTACACCTTC. It translates to CASSESGRTFYGYTF.

This clonotype was seen a few times. V is TRBV6-5 and J is TRBJ1-5; the D gene is possibly TRBD1 (5 bases). Germline CDR1 is MNHEY and CDR2 is SVGAGI. This CDR3 is 14 amino acids long. Trimming pared 2 bases from V and 7 bases from J, leaving 12 bases between. CDR3 sequence: CASSYAQGKQPQHF. CDR3 bases: TGTGCCAGCAGTTACGCTCAGGGTAAACAGCCCCAGCATTTT.

This clonotype was seen a few times. V and J are TRBV15 and TRBJ1-1; 8 bases line up with TRBD1. V shed 1 base and J 1 base; nucleotides not matched to a gene: 2. The CDR3 contains 15 residues. In germline, CDR1 is LNHNV, CDR2 YYDKDF (reference sequence). CDR3 coding DNA: TGTGCCACCAGCAGAGGGGACAGGCCGAACACTGAAGCTTTCTTT. This codes for CATSRGDRPNTEAFF.

In this sample, this clonotype turned up a few times. V and J are TRBV5-1 and TRBJ2-7, with a weak D call TRBD1 (5 bases). Germline V gene lookup returns CDR1 SGHRS and CDR2 YFSETQ. The V end was cut by 7 bases, the J end by 3 bases, with 14 bases between. This CDR3 has 13 amino acids. The CDR3 here is CASSQGFGYEQYV. CDR3 bases: TGCGCCAGCTCCCAGGGTTTCGGCTACGAGCAGTACGTC.

Written as DNA, the CDR3 is TGTGCCAGCAGCTTCGAGGGGGGACAGAGAGCCAAAAACATTCAGTACTTC. This gives the protein CASSFEGGQRAKNIQYF. The chain recombines TRBV7-2 with TRBJ2-4; the D gene is possibly TRBD1 (7 bases). The CDR3 extends over 17 amino acids. V lost 3 bases, J lost 0 bases, and 15 bases lay in between. Germline CDR1 is SGHTA and CDR2 is FQGNSA.

This clonotype was seen repeatedly, ten times or more. The chain is built from TRBV7-2 and TRBJ1-6; D is possibly TRBD1 (5 bases). The V gene lost 2 bases and the J gene lost 1 base, with 6 bases spanning the gap. Germline loops: CDR1 SGHTA, CDR2 FQGNSA. The CDR3 sequence is 15 residues long. Here the CDR3 reads CASSLYRSYNSPLHF. The CDR3, as DNA: TGTGCCAGCAGCTTATACAGGTCCTATAATTCACCCCTCCACTTT.

The chain links TRBV6-6 to TRBJ1-1, with D uncertain. Trimming removed 3 bases from V and 7 bases from J, with 9 bases in between. The V gene's germline CDR1 is MNHNY and CDR2 SVGAGI (reference sequence). This CDR3 is built from 12 residues. CDR3 loop: CASSYLSLEAFF. CDR3 DNA sequence: TGTGCCAGCAGTTATCTCTCTCTTGAAGCTTTCTTT.

This clonotype occurred a few times. This chain connects TRBV6-2 or TRBV6-3 to TRBJ2-7; 7 positions match TRBD1. The CDR3 is 13 residues long. J was trimmed by 3 bases and V by 7 bases; bases with no gene match: 6. Germline loops: CDR1 MNHEY, CDR2 SVGEGT. In nucleotides, the CDR3 is TGTGCCAGCACAAACAGGGGAAGCTACGAGCAGTACTTC. Translated, it gives CASTNRGSYEQYF.